This passage covers 8 T cell receptor beta chains from one sample sequenced in a study of memory CD4+ T cells and cytomegalovirus serostatus (dated by TCRdb to the late 2010s). A FACSAria II was used to sort memory CD4+ T cells, defined as single viable CD3+CD4+CD8-CD45RO+ cells. The protocol used for the library was the immunoSEQ multiplex PCR assay. TCRdb carries this immuneACCESS record with in-frame sequences only. Its versions omit some clonotypes, under half of them owing to an unresolved V gene in the studies checked, with the rest unexplained. In all, the sample holds fewer than 75,000 clones, and roughly 80% of those were seen once. The ten largest clones add up to about 0.82% of the sample. The material sequenced was memory CD4+ T cells from blood. All receptors derive from an adult in good health and CMV-seronegative.

This clone showed up just a few times. This chain links TRBV30 with TRBJ1-3; D is ambiguous. The germline V gene has CDR1 GTSNPN and CDR2 SVGIG (reference sequence). With 5 bases removed from V and 9 bases from J, the gap between germline ends came to 11 bases. There are 11 residues in the CDR3. The CDR3 DNA reads as TGTGCCTGGGACCTCTCGGGCACCATATATTTT. This codes for CAWDLSGTIYF. The full variable domain, in which reference TRBV30 and TRBJ1-3 provide the parts outside the CDR3, is SQTIHQWPATLVQPVGSPLSLECTVEGTSNPNLYWYRQAAGRGLQLLFYSVGIGQISSEVPQNLSASRPQDRQFILSSKKLLLSDSGFYLCAWDLSGTIYFGEGSWLTVV.

This clone was observed a few times. J is TRBJ1-4 and V is TRBV9, with TRBD1 matching over 8 bases. Germline V lookup: CDR1 SGDLS, CDR2 YYNGEE. The ends lost 4 bases at V and 10 bases at J; junction bases unmatched: 12. This CDR3 is built from 15 residues. The CDR3 region is CASSPRGRGQGKLFF. CDR3 sequence (DNA): TGTGCCAGCAGCCCCCGCGGCAGGGGGCAGGGAAAACTGTTTTTT.

This clone was counted between two and nine times. The chain recombines TRBV18 with TRBJ2-7, with a possible D match to TRBD1 (6 bases). Trimming took 3 bases from V and 2 from J, leaving 14 bases between them. This CDR3 has 15 amino acids. From germline, CDR1 is KGHSH and CDR2 LQKENI. The CDR3 protein is CASSPRDTGPYEQYF. As DNA, the CDR3 is TGTGCCAGCTCACCCCGGGATACAGGGCCCTACGAGCAGTACTTC.

This chain uses TRBV2 with TRBJ1-2, with a tentative D call TRBD1 (6 bases). Germline CDR1 is SNHLY and CDR2 is FYNNEI. Trimming stripped 0 bases from V and 4 bases from J, with 9 bases between. This CDR3 spans 14 amino acids. The CDR3 DNA sequence: TGTGCCAGCAGTGAAGCCCGGACAGTCTATGGCTACACCTTC. Translated, it gives CASSEARTVYGYTF.

This clone was observed a handful of times. The chain carries TRBV30 and TRBJ1-1; 7 bases line up with TRBD1. This CDR3 has 11 residues. Germline V gives CDR1 GTSNPN, CDR2 SVGIG (reference sequence). Losses at the gene ends were 3 bases for V and 10 bases for J; bases not matched to a gene: 5. CDR3 region: CAWRSEGAAFF. In DNA form, the CDR3 reads TGTGCCTGGAGGTCCGAGGGGGCAGCTTTCTTT.

V gene TRBV13 combines with J gene TRBJ2-1; TRBD2 matches 8 bases. The CDR3 runs to 14 residues. In germline, CDR1 is PRHDT, CDR2 FYEKMQ (reference sequence). Trimming at V came to 5 bases and at J to 7 bases, leaving 7 bases not matched to a gene. In DNA, the CDR3 is TGTGCCAGCAGCAGACCGGGACTAGTGAATGAGCAGTTCTTC. Translating gives CASSRPGLVNEQFF. Full variable domain (outside the CDR3, taken from reference TRBV13 and TRBJ2-1): AAGVIQSPRHLIKEKRETATLKCYPIPRHDTVYWYQQGPGQDPQFLISFYEKMQSDKGSIPDRFSAQQFSDYHSELNMSSLELGDSALYFCASSRPGLVNEQFFGPGTRLTVL.

The rearrangement links TRBV6-5 to TRBJ2-7; the D gene could be TRBD1 or TRBD2 (5 bases each). The CDR3 spans 14 residues. The V end was cut by 6 bases, the J end by 3 bases, with 15 bases between. Germline V gene data show CDR1 as MNHEY and CDR2 as SVGAGI. CDR3 region: CASRPPGDHYEQYF. The CDR3 DNA follows: TGTGCCAGCAGACCCCCCGGGGACCACTACGAGCAGTACTTC.

The V and J genes are TRBV2 and TRBJ1-5, with 7 nucleotides matching TRBD1. After removal of 6 bases from V and 2 bases from J, the junction contained 7 bases not matched to a gene. Germline values: CDR1 SNHLY, CDR2 FYNNEI. This CDR3 region has 15 residues. The CDR3 DNA reads as TGTGCCAGCAGGGTAGACAGGGCGGGCAATCAGCCCCAGCATTTT. This gives the protein CASRVDRAGNQPQHF. The entire variable domain, with the rest obtained from reference TRBV2 and TRBJ1-5, is as follows: EPEVTQTPSHQVTQMGQEVILRCVPISNHLYFYWYRQILGQKVEFLVSFYNNEISEKSEIFDDQFSVERPDGSNFTLKIRSTKLEDSAMYFCASRVDRAGNQPQHFGDGTRLSIL.